Listed below are T cell receptor beta chains from one sample, sequenced in a study of blood T cell repertoires in COVID-19. The table came from immunoSEQ multiplex PCR; TCRdb's copy has only in-frame clones and leaves some out. Of some 360,000 clones listed, around 87% are singletons. Sequenced material: peripheral blood. These receptors were collected from a woman aged 55-69 years with COVID-19, enrolled during active disease. Both conserved end residues are part of each CDR3. The D gene is left open where the match is weak. Some rows have no size entry. The others give once, few or many, or a class for an expanded clone.

clone_size,j_call,v_call,d_call,cdr3_aa,cdr3_nt
NA,TRBJ1-5,TRBV18,NA,CASSAARDQPQHF,TGTGCCAGCTCAGCCGCGCGGGATCAGCCCCAGCATTTT
NA,TRBJ1-5,TRBV2,TRBD1,CASSQRQGSNQPQHF,TGTGCCAGCAGTCAACGACAGGGAAGCAATCAGCCCCAGCATTTT
once,TRBJ2-3,TRBV29-1,NA,CSVEDSADTQYF,TGCAGCGTTGAAGATTCAGCGGATACGCAGTATTTT
NA,TRBJ2-3,TRBV10-3,TRBD2,CAISAPRGGTDTQYF,TGTGCCATCAGTGCCCCGCGGGGGGGAACAGATACGCAGTATTTT
NA,TRBJ2-5,TRBV27,NA,CASSPSRGRETQYF,TGTGCCAGCAGCCCCTCGCGGGGGCGAGAGACCCAGTACTTC
NA,TRBJ1-1,TRBV3-1/TRBV3-2,TRBD1,CASSANRGPEAFF,TGTGCCAGCAGCGCCAACAGGGGGCCTGAAGCTTTCTTT
NA,TRBJ2-3,TRBV5-1,TRBD1,CASSQRQGGPDTQYF,TGCGCCAGCAGCCAGAGACAGGGGGGCCCAGATACGCAGTATTTT
NA,TRBJ1-5,TRBV5-6,NA,CASSLFTGINQPQHF,TGTGCCAGCAGCTTGTTCACAGGGATCAATCAGCCCCAGCATTTT
NA,TRBJ2-3,TRBV2,TRBD2,CATMRTSGGLGDTQYF,TGTGCCACAATGAGGACTAGCGGGGGGTTGGGAGATACGCAGTATTTT
NA,TRBJ2-1,TRBV6-2/TRBV6-3,NA,CASSYSPSRNEQFF,TGTGCCAGCAGTTACTCCCCTTCTAGGAATGAGCAGTTCTTC
once,TRBJ1-4,TRBV5-3,NA,CARSPDGVCEKLFF,TGTGCCAGAAGCCCCGACGGAGTTTGTGAAAAACTGTTTTTT
NA,TRBJ1-4,TRBV18,NA,CASSPPYSWEKLFF,TGTGCCAGCTCACCACCGTATAGTTGGGAAAAACTGTTTTTT
NA,TRBJ1-6,TRBV3-1/TRBV3-2,TRBD1,CASSQVPIQGGNNSPLHF,TGTGCCAGCAGCCAAGTCCCCATACAGGGGGGAAATAATTCACCCCTCCACTTT
NA,TRBJ1-1,TRBV12-3/TRBV12-4,NA,CASRLTENTEAFF,TGTGCCAGCAGGCTGACAGAGAACACTGAAGCTTTCTTT
many,TRBJ1-3,TRBV18,NA,CASSPNLQGSGNTIYF,TGTGCCAGCTCACCAAACCTACAGGGATCTGGAAACACCATATATTTT
NA,TRBJ2-7,TRBV5-1,TRBD1,CASSSPTGVNEQYF,TGCGCCAGCAGCTCCCCGACAGGGGTGAACGAGCAGTACTTC
NA,TRBJ2-1,TRBV18,NA,CASSPGGNEQFF,TGTGCCAGCTCACCAGGCGGCAATGAGCAGTTCTTC
few,TRBJ2-2,TRBV24-1,NA,CATSGAPNTGELFF,TGTGCCACCAGTGGAGCTCCGAACACCGGGGAGCTGTTTTTT
NA,TRBJ1-4,TRBV6-2/TRBV6-3,NA,CASSYSGGRKEKLFF,TGTGCCAGCAGTTACTCGGGGGGGCGGAAAGAAAAACTGTTTTTT
NA,TRBJ2-3,TRBV19,NA,CASSMGPDTQYF,TGTGCCAGTAGTATGGGGCCCGATACGCAGTATTTT
once,TRBJ1-1,TRBV19,NA,CASRAAGGADTEAFF,TGTGCCAGTAGGGCCGCGGGAGGGGCTGACACTGAAGCTTTCTTT
once,TRBJ2-1,TRBV21-1,NA,CASSKATGEDNEQFF,TGTGCCAGCAGCAAAGCGACAGGGGAAGACAATGAGCAGTTCTTC
NA,TRBJ2-7,TRBV9,TRBD1,CASSYLQGSEQYF,TGTGCCAGCAGCTACCTACAGGGGAGCGAGCAGTACTTC
NA,TRBJ2-7,TRBV5-8,NA,CASSDDTGRNEQYF,TGTGCCAGCAGCGATGATACAGGGAGAAACGAGCAGTACTTC
NA,TRBJ1-2,TRBV7-8,NA,CASSPRVANYGYTF,TGTGCCAGCAGCCCCCGGGTAGCTAACTATGGCTACACCTTC
NA,TRBJ2-3,TRBV7-6,TRBD1,CASSLRVLGTGGLADTQYF,TGTGCCAGCAGCCTCCGAGTTTTGGGGACAGGGGGCCTAGCAGATACGCAGTATTTT
NA,TRBJ1-5,TRBV30,TRBD1,CAASEDRALNQPQHF,TGTGCCGCATCCGAGGACAGGGCCCTCAATCAGCCCCAGCATTTT
NA,TRBJ1-4,TRBV5-6,TRBD1,CASSFRDRVEKLFF,TGTGCCAGCAGCTTTCGGGACAGGGTAGAAAAACTGTTTTTT
NA,TRBJ1-6,TRBV12-3/TRBV12-4,NA,CASKTGFSPLHF,TGTGCCAGCAAAACAGGGTTTTCACCCCTCCACTTT
NA,TRBJ1-2,TRBV28,NA,CASSLTVNSVDYTF,TGTGCCAGCAGTCTTACCGTCAATTCGGTTGACTACACCTTC
NA,TRBJ2-7,TRBV18,TRBD1,CASSPEQGREQYF,TGTGCCAGCTCACCAGAACAGGGGAGAGAGCAGTACTTC
NA,TRBJ1-6,TRBV3-1/TRBV3-2,NA,CASSLRANSPLHF,TGTGCCAGCAGCCTCAGGGCCAATTCACCCCTCCACTTT
NA,TRBJ1-1,TRBV6-5,NA,CASLRDGLANTEAFF,TGTGCCAGCCTCAGGGATGGATTGGCGAACACTGAAGCTTTCTTT
NA,TRBJ1-1,TRBV7-9,NA,CASRRGSTEAFF,TGTGCCAGCCGGCGAGGGAGCACTGAAGCTTTCTTT
NA,TRBJ2-1,TRBV25-1,NA,CASSELGGGEYYNEQFF,TGTGCCAGCAGTGAATTAGGCGGCGGGGAATATTACAATGAGCAGTTCTTC
NA,TRBJ2-1,TRBV4-1,NA,CASSQFATTGRNEQFF,TGCGCCAGCAGCCAATTTGCTACGACAGGGAGGAATGAGCAGTTCTTC
NA,TRBJ2-7,TRBV11-2,TRBD2,CASSVSGTSEQYF,TGTGCCAGCAGCGTATCCGGGACTAGCGAGCAGTACTTC
NA,TRBJ2-5,TRBV3-1/TRBV3-2,TRBD2,CASSPLSGGAGTQYF,TGTGCCAGCAGCCCTTTAAGCGGGGGGGCGGGGACCCAGTACTTC
NA,TRBJ2-3,TRBV7-2,NA,CASSLGGRADTQYF,TGTGCCAGCAGCTTAGGGGGGCGCGCAGATACGCAGTATTTT
NA,TRBJ1-5,TRBV28,TRBD1,CASSFGGTGNQPQHF,TGTGCCAGCAGTTTTGGCGGGACAGGAAATCAGCCCCAGCATTTT
NA,TRBJ1-3,TRBV5-6,TRBD1,CASSFTGGPGNTIYF,TGTGCCAGCAGCTTTACAGGGGGACCCGGAAACACCATATATTTT
NA,TRBJ2-5,TRBV19,TRBD1,CASSTELGQGRQTQYF,TGTGCCAGTAGTACCGAATTGGGACAGGGACGGCAGACCCAGTACTTC
few,TRBJ1-5,TRBV18,NA,CASSPTGYSNQPQHF,TGTGCCAGCTCACCAACGGGGTATAGCAATCAGCCCCAGCATTTT
NA,TRBJ1-3,TRBV6-5,NA,CASSRTGSSGNTIYF,TGTGCCAGCAGTCGCACCGGTTCATCTGGAAACACCATATATTTT
NA,TRBJ2-7,TRBV6-5,TRBD1,CASSIDRASAYEQYF,TGTGCCAGCAGCATCGACAGGGCCTCCGCCTACGAGCAGTACTTC
NA,TRBJ1-4,TRBV7-9,TRBD1,CASSLGDPGQTNEKLFF,TGTGCCAGCAGCTTAGGGGACCCGGGACAGACTAATGAAAAACTGTTTTTT
NA,TRBJ1-1,TRBV5-1,NA,CASSLSGSMNTEAFF,TGCGCCAGCAGCTTGTCAGGCTCCATGAACACTGAAGCTTTCTTT
NA,TRBJ1-2,TRBV9,NA,CASSVVGSSYGYTF,TGTGCCAGCAGCGTAGTAGGGAGTTCCTATGGCTACACCTTC
NA,TRBJ1-3,TRBV4-1,NA,CASSQDAGSGNTIYF,TGCGCCAGCAGCCAAGACGCAGGCTCTGGAAACACCATATATTTT
NA,TRBJ1-1,TRBV19,NA,CASSGQAGGGNTEAFF,TGTGCCAGTAGTGGTCAGGCGGGTGGTGGGAACACTGAAGCTTTCTTT